This T cell receptor beta chain was obtained from a study of blood T cells in healthy people across ages. The sample holds a few counts of this clonotype. The CDR3 spans 11 residues. With V trimmed by 6 bases and J by 11 bases, 6 bases remained unmatched. The germline V gene encodes CDR1 MNHEY and CDR2 SVGAGI. A sample-barcoded 5' primer and a J-beta primer mix were used in a second PCR of about 7 to 11 cycles. TCRdb re-called the 5' RACE reads through MiXCR, storing one row per CDR3 protein. The table includes about 800,000 distinct CDR3 sequences, about 25% detected once. This sample was also put to use in a study of T cells of mothers and their children.

Sequenced sample: blood. The chain combines TRBV6-5 with TRBJ2-5; 7 bases are shared with TRBD1. The TCR sequence derives from a boy younger than 18 in good health. CDR3 region: CASSYGQEQYF. In DNA form, the CDR3 reads TGTGCCAGCAGCTACGGACAGGAGCAGTACTTC.